Below are 23 T cell receptor beta chains sequenced from a single sample in a study of T cell responses to AZD1222 COVID-19 vaccine. Measured with immunoSEQ multiplex PCR; TCRdb has only the in-frame clones, and not every one. The profile shows fewer than 200,000 clones, 85% to 90% of them singletons. The specimen comprised peripheral blood, sampled on day 0 of AZD1222 vaccination. Receptors were obtained from an adult in good health.

The V call is TRBV24-1, the J call TRBJ1-2, with a tentative D call TRBD1 (5 bases). This CDR3 comprises 15 residues. Germline V CDR1 and CDR2: KGHDR, SFDVKD. V lost 4 bases to trimming and J lost 5 bases, with 16 bases between them. This CDR3 reads CATSEGFGGAYGYTF. In DNA form, the CDR3 reads TGTGCCACCAGTGAGGGTTTTGGAGGGGCTTATGGCTACACCTTC.

The genes are TRBV6-5 and TRBJ2-3, with 7 nucleotides matching TRBD2. CDR1 and CDR2 from the germline V gene are MNHEY and SVGAGI. V shed 6 bases and J 5 bases; nucleotides not matched to a gene: 11. There are 15 residues in the CDR3. CDR3: CASRPGRPGGDTQYF. In nucleotides, the CDR3 is TGTGCCAGCAGGCCCGGACGGCCGGGGGGAGATACGCAGTATTTT.

This clone has only one observation. The chain recombines TRBV5-6 with TRBJ1-3; no clear D gene. V was shortened by 9 bases and J by 1 base, with 14 bases between the two germline ends. Germline lookup yields CDR1 SGHDT and CDR2 YYEEEE. This CDR3 has 14 amino acids. The CDR3 coding sequence is TGTGCCACCGGAAGTGCCGGTTCTGGAAACACCATATATTTT. It encodes CATGSAGSGNTIYF.

This CDR3 reads CASSQSGQGANTDTQYF. Here the CDR3 DNA reads TGTGCCAGCAGCCAATCGGGACAGGGGGCAAACACAGATACGCAGTATTTT. V and J are TRBV14 and TRBJ2-3; 12 bases match TRBD1. Germline CDR1 SGHDN, CDR2 FVKESK. The V segment lost 2 bases and the J segment 2 bases; nucleotides outside the gene matches: 5. The CDR3 spans 17 residues. The whole variable domain, filled in from reference TRBV14 and TRBJ2-3, reads EAGVTQFPSHSVIEKGQTVTLRCDPISGHDNLYWYRRVMGKEIKFLLHFVKESKQDESGMPNNRFLAERTGGTYSTLKVQPAELEDSGVYFCASSQSGQGANTDTQYFGPGTRLTVL.

The chain carries TRBV2 and TRBJ1-6; D possibly corresponds to TRBD1 (6 bases). Trimming left V 7 bases short and J 8 bases short, with 15 bases between. This CDR3 has 14 residues. The germline gives CDR1 SNHLY, CDR2 FYNNEI. CDR3 region: CASNHQGLDSPLHF. CDR3 DNA: TGTGCCAGCAATCATCAGGGGTTGGATTCACCCCTCCACTTT. Full variable domain (missing parts from reference TRBV2 and TRBJ1-6): EPEVTQTPSHQVTQMGQEVILRCVPISNHLYFYWYRQILGQKVEFLVSFYNNEISEKSEIFDDQFSVERPDGSNFTLKIRSTKLEDSAMYFCASNHQGLDSPLHFGNGTRLTVT.

The chain joins TRBV19 to TRBJ1-2; D is undetermined. Trimming removed 4 bases from V and 6 bases from J, with 15 bases in between. The germline gives CDR1 LNHDA, CDR2 SQIVND (reference sequence). The CDR3 loop spans 14 amino acids. The CDR3 region has the DNA TGTGCCAGTAGTAACGACCCTGGGAGTAATGGCTACACCTTC. It is translated as CASSNDPGSNGYTF.

For the CDR3, the DNA is TGTGCCAGTAGTATAGGGGTTGGAGAGACCCAGTACTTC. Protein product: CASSIGVGETQYF. The chain employs TRBV19 and TRBJ2-5; D ambiguous. In germline, CDR1 is LNHDA, CDR2 SQIVND (reference sequence). V gave up 1 base and J gave up 4 bases, with 7 bases separating them. This CDR3 comprises 13 residues.

The V call is TRBV12-3 or TRBV12-4, the J call TRBJ1-2, with 7 bases fitting TRBD1. With V trimmed by 6 bases and J by 2 bases, 3 bases remained unmatched. This CDR3 spans 13 amino acids. CDR3 sequence (DNA): TGTGCCAGCAGCCTGGGACAGAACTATGGCTACACCTTC. This codes for CASSLGQNYGYTF.

V usage is TRBV6-5 and J usage is TRBJ1-2; 7 bases align to TRBD1. The germline CDR1 and CDR2 sequences are MNHEY and SVGAGI. This CDR3 region has 13 residues. J was trimmed by 4 bases and V by 6 bases; bases with no gene match: 5. The CDR3 nucleotides are TGTGCCAGCAGGGGGCAGGGGGGCTATGGCTACACCTTC. Residues: CASRGQGGYGYTF.

The CDR3: CASSLNNQPQHF. CDR3 DNA: TGTGCCAGTAGTTTGAATAATCAGCCCCAGCATTTT. The rearrangement uses TRBV19 and TRBJ1-5; no firm D call. This CDR3 region has 12 residues. CDR1 is LNHDA and CDR2 is SQIVND in the germline V gene (reference sequence). V lost 5 bases to trimming and J lost 4 bases, with 6 bases between them.

The V call is TRBV5-1, the J call TRBJ2-5; a possible D gene is TRBD1 (8 bases). This CDR3 comprises 15 residues. Trimming stripped 0 bases from V and 3 bases from J, with 12 bases between. CDR1 and CDR2 from the germline V gene are SGHRS and YFSETQ. In DNA, the CDR3 is TGCGCCAGCAGCTTGGGGACAGGGAGGGAAGAGACCCAGTACTTC. It encodes CASSLGTGREETQYF. Full variable domain (rest looked up from reference TRBV5-1 and TRBJ2-5): KAGVTQTPRYLIKTRGQQVTLSCSPISGHRSVSWYQQTPGQGLQFLFEYFSETQRNKGNFPGRFSGRQFSNSRSEMNVSTLELGDSALYLCASSLGTGREETQYFGPGTRLLVL.

The V and J genes are TRBV6-5 and TRBJ1-2, with D perhaps matching TRBD1 (6 bases). The CDR3 is 15 amino acids. Per the germline V gene, CDR1 is MNHEY and CDR2 is SVGAGI. Trimming removed 0 bases from V and 7 bases from J, with 15 bases in between. DNA of the CDR3: TGTGCCAGCAGTTACTCGGCTTTGGGGGCGGGTGGCTACACCTTC. Translating it yields CASSYSALGAGGYTF.

J is TRBJ1-2 and V is TRBV6-5; a possible D gene is TRBD1 (6 bases). Trimming stripped 6 bases from V and 3 bases from J, with 11 bases between. Germline CDR1 and CDR2: MNHEY and SVGAGI. The CDR3 spans 13 residues. The DNA of the CDR3 is TGTGCCAGCAGATCCGGACAGCACTATGGCTACACCTTC. This encodes CASRSGQHYGYTF.

The chain has TRBV6-5 and TRBJ1-3; TRBD1 agrees at 8 bases. Germline trimming cut 0 bases from V and 4 bases from J; bases unmatched to any gene: 5. CDR1 MNHEY and CDR2 SVGAGI come from the germline V gene. The CDR3 runs 16 residues. The CDR3 region has the DNA TGTGCCAGCAGTTACTCGTGGACAGGGAGAGGAAACACCATATATTTT. This gives the protein CASSYSWTGRGNTIYF.

This clone came up once. The chain combines TRBV7-2 with TRBJ2-5; no reliable D call. Trimming removed 6 bases at V and 2 bases at J, with 13 bases between. Germline V lookup: CDR1 SGHTA, CDR2 FQGNSA. The CDR3 sequence is 14 residues long. The CDR3 bases are TGTGCCAGCAGTCATAAGACGGAACAAGAGACCCAGTACTTC. It translates to CASSHKTEQETQYF. The entire variable domain, with the rest obtained from reference TRBV7-2 and TRBJ2-5, is as follows: GAGVSQSPSNKVTEKGKDVELRCDPISGHTALYWYRQSLGQGLEFLIYFQGNSAPDKSGLPSDRFSAERTGGSVSTLTIQRTQQEDSAVYLCASSHKTEQETQYFGPGTRLLVL.

V and J are TRBV11-3 and TRBJ2-7, with 12 bases identical to TRBD1. Germline trimming cut 3 bases from V and 1 base from J; bases unmatched to any gene: 7. The CDR3 is 17 residues long. In germline, CDR1 is SGHNT, CDR2 YENEEA. The CDR3: CASSLTPGQGASYEQYF. The CDR3 nucleotides read TGTGCCAGCAGCTTGACCCCGGGACAGGGGGCTTCCTACGAGCAGTACTTC.

DNA for the CDR3: TGTGCCAGCAGCTTAGTTGTTCCAACTAATGAAAAACTGTTTTTT. Protein sequence: CASSLVVPTNEKLFF. The chain links TRBV7-9 to TRBJ1-4, with D hard to call. There are 15 residues in the CDR3. V was cut by 1 base and J by 0 bases, with 6 bases left in between. The germline CDR1 and CDR2 sequences are SEHNR and FQNEAQ (reference sequence).

The chain carries TRBV19 and TRBJ1-2, with 9 bases aligning to TRBD1. CDR3 length equals 14 residues. Germline CDR1 LNHDA, CDR2 SQIVND (reference sequence). V was pared by 9 bases and J by 6 bases, with 11 bases of the junction left unmatched. CDR3 bases: TGTGCCAGCGTGCAGGGACAGGGACTTCATGGCTACACCTTC. This gives the protein CASVQGQGLHGYTF.

The chain uses TRBV5-1 and TRBJ1-4; no firm D call. This CDR3 has 14 amino acids. The V gene lost 0 bases and the J gene lost 6 bases, with 9 bases spanning the gap. The germline V gene encodes CDR1 SGHRS and CDR2 YFSETQ. CDR3 in DNA: TGCGCCAGCAGCTTGGCGGGGAGAGATGAAAAACTGTTTTTT. Translating gives CASSLAGRDEKLFF.

As DNA, the CDR3 is TGTGCCAGCCGGATAGGACATAGCAATCAGCCCCAGCATTTT. Its translation is CASRIGHSNQPQHF. The rearrangement links TRBV21-1 to TRBJ1-5; the table's D gene call, TRBD1, was not cross checked with the DNA. TRBV21-1 represents a pseudogene. This CDR3 spans 14 amino acids.

The chain uses TRBV11-2 and TRBJ1-3, with D hard to call. This CDR3 is built from 15 residues. Germline V gene sequence: CDR1 SGHAT, CDR2 FQNNGV. Trimming removed 1 base from V and 7 bases from J, with 14 bases in between. CDR3 bases: TGTGCCAGCAGCTTAGGGGCGGCGGCGACTAACACCATATATTTT. Protein: CASSLGAAATNTIYF. Looking up the rest from reference TRBV11-2 and TRBJ1-3 gives the full variable domain: EAGVAQSPRYKIIEKRQSVAFWCNPISGHATLYWYQQILGQGPKLLIQFQNNGVVDDSQLPKDRFSAERLKGVDSTLKIQPAKLEDSAVYLCASSLGAAATNTIYFGEGSWLTVV.

This sequence joins TRBV5-1 and TRBJ2-2; D not certain. The germline V gene has CDR1 SGHRS and CDR2 YFSETQ. Deletions cut 1 base from V and 2 bases from J, with 6 bases between. This CDR3 region has 14 residues. CDR3 bases: TGCGCCAGCAGCTTGACGGTAAACACCGGGGAGCTGTTTTTT. Its translation: CASSLTVNTGELFF.

The V and J genes are TRBV6-5 and TRBJ2-2; 7 bases are shared with TRBD2. The ends lost 8 bases at V and 6 bases at J; junction bases unmatched: 6. There are 13 residues in the CDR3. Germline values: CDR1 MNHEY, CDR2 SVGAGI. The CDR3 DNA reads TGTGCCAGCGGGCGAGGGAGGGCCGGGGAGCTGTTTTTT. It translates to CASGRGRAGELFF.